The source of this TCR beta chain is a study of T cell changes during pregnancy in multiple sclerosis. Produced via immunoSEQ multiplex PCR; TCRdb's table is partial and in-frame only. The table shows under 50,000 clones, with around 92% occurring only once. Germline V lookup: CDR1 LGHNA, CDR2 YNFKEQ. V gave up 3 bases and J gave up 5 bases, with 12 bases separating them. This CDR3 has 14 amino acids. Sequencing used CD8+ T cells from peripheral blood mononuclear cells, obtained before pregnancy. The chain has TRBV4-2 and TRBJ2-3, with a weak D call TRBD2 (5 bases). This receptor was taken from a female donor with multiple sclerosis, enrolled in a pregnancy study. DNA for the CDR3: TGTGCCAGCAGCCAGGGTACTAGGCAAGATACGCAGTATTTT. Translating it yields CASSQGTRQDTQYF.